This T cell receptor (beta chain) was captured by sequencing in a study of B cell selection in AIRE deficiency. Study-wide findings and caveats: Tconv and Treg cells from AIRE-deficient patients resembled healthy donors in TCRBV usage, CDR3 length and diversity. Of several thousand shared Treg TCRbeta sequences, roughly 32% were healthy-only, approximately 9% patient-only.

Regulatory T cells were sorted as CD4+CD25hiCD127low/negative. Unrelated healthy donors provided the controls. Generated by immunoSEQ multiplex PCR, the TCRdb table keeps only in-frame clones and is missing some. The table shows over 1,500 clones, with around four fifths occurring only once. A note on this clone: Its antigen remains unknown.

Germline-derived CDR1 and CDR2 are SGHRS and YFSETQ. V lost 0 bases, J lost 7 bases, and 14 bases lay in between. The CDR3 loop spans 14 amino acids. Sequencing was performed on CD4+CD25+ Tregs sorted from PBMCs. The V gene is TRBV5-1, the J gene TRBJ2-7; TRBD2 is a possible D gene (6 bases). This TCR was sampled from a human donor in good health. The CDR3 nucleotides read TGCGCCAGCAGCTTGGAGGCGGGATACAAGGAGCAGTACTTC. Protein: CASSLEAGYKEQYF.